This T cell receptor beta chain comes out of a study of shared clonotypes between healthy human individuals. Overall study: A donor's plate count was three for CD4 naive and three for CD4 memory; CD8 naive had two and CD8 memory one.

On this clone itself: Antigen specificity is unknown.

Researchers divided each subset's genomic DNA evenly across several immunoSEQ plates. Libraries were prepared by immunoSEQ multiplex PCR; TCRdb keeps only in-frame clonotypes and omits some of them. The sample holds around 990,000 clones, roughly 80% seen once. Study-wide points: Among the subsets, naive ones generally showed larger estimated richness than memory ones. Naive CD4 clonotypes overlapped across several donors at around 5%.

The ends were cut back, 5 bases at V and 6 bases at J, with 17 bases in the middle. Germline V CDR1 and CDR2: SGHVS, FQNEAQ. The CDR3 consists of 14 residues. V and J are TRBV7-8 and TRBJ2-7; D is tentatively TRBD1 or TRBD2 (5 bases each). Sequenced input: memory CD4+ T cells from PBMCs. Subset reported: CD45RA-negative fraction. The TCR sequence derives from a man aged 18 to 35 in good health. Some clones in this sample may be carry-over from other donors' samples. CDR3 sequence: CASSLGQRGGEQYF. The CDR3 DNA follows: TGTGCCAGCAGCCTGGGGCAGAGAGGAGGCGAGCAGTACTTC.